These 14 T cell receptor beta chains were sequenced from one sample in a study of shared clonotypes between healthy human individuals (TCRdb year 2020). Library construction relied on the immunoSEQ multiplex PCR assay. TCRdb re-hosts the immuneACCESS table, in-frame sequences only. Its copies lack some clones; in the studies checked, an unresolved V gene accounts for under half of them, and the cause for the rest is not known. The sample includes 500,000 to 550,000 clones, with about 96% observed a single time. The ten largest account for 0.064% of the sample. The sequenced material came from naive CD4+ T cells sorted from blood. The intended sense of this specimen's cell subset or site label: CD45RA+ positively selected. The origin of the receptors is a woman in her thirties in good health.

This sequence joins TRBV27 and TRBJ2-6; D not certain. This CDR3 is 14 amino acids long. CDR1 MNHEY and CDR2 SMNVEV come from the germline V gene (reference sequence). V lost 6 bases, J lost 0 bases, and 6 bases lay in between. The CDR3 sequence is CASSPSSGANVLTF. CDR3 nucleotides: TGTGCCAGCAGCCCGAGCTCTGGGGCCAACGTCCTGACTTTC. Full variable domain (remainder filled in from reference TRBV27 and TRBJ2-6): EAQVTQNPRYLITVTGKKLTVTCSQNMNHEYMSWYRQDPGLGLRQIYYSMNVEVTDKGDVPEGYKVSRKEKRNFPLILESPSPNQTSLYFCASSPSSGANVLTFGAGSRLTVL.

The chain is built from TRBV2 and TRBJ1-2; TRBD1 matches 7 bases. The junction had 1 base not matched to a gene; V was cut back by 2 bases and J by 4 bases. Germline V gives CDR1 SNHLY, CDR2 FYNNEI. The CDR3 is made up of 13 amino acids. The DNA of the CDR3 is TGTGCCAGCAGTGAACCAGGGGGCTATGGCTACACCTTC. This translates into CASSEPGGYGYTF.

The chain links TRBV7-8 to TRBJ2-5; D ambiguous. Germline V CDR1 and CDR2: SGHVS, FQNEAQ. V was shortened by 1 base and J by 0 bases, with 3 bases between the two germline ends. The CDR3 contains 13 residues. CDR3 nucleotides: TGTGCCAGCAGCTTAGGAGACCAAGAGACCCAGTACTTC. Translated, it gives CASSLGDQETQYF. The entire variable domain, with the rest obtained from reference TRBV7-8 and TRBJ2-5, is as follows: GAGVSQSPRYKVAKRGQDVALRCDPISGHVSLFWYQQALGQGPEFLTYFQNEAQLDKSGLPSDRFFAERPEGSVSTLKIQRTQQEDSAVYLCASSLGDQETQYFGPGTRLLVL.

The chain has TRBV7-9 and TRBJ2-7, with D perhaps TRBD1 or TRBD2 (5 bases each). The V gene's germline CDR1 is SEHNR and CDR2 FQNEAQ (reference sequence). The V gene lost 2 bases and the J gene lost 3 bases, with 20 bases spanning the gap. This CDR3 has 17 residues. The CDR3 reads CASSLSRVGVWGYEQYF. The CDR3 DNA follows: TGTGCCAGCAGCTTATCCAGGGTCGGGGTGTGGGGCTACGAGCAGTACTTC.

CDR3 coding DNA: TGTGCCAGCAGCGAACAGGGGTCTGGGGCCAACGTCCTGACTTTC. Translated: CASSEQGSGANVLTF. V is TRBV7-3 and J is TRBJ2-6; 7 bases are a match to TRBD1. CDR3 length: 15 residues. The trim removed 5 bases at V and 1 base at J, leaving 2 bases unmatched. Germline CDR1 SGHTA, CDR2 FQGTGA.

The rearrangement joins TRBV6-1 to TRBJ2-7; 7 bases fit TRBD2. The CDR3 is 13 amino acids. Germline trimming cut 8 bases from V and 3 bases from J; bases unmatched to any gene: 7. Per the germline V gene, CDR1 is MNHNS and CDR2 is SASEGT. The CDR3 DNA is TGTGCCAGCGAAGCGGGATTGGACTACGAGCAGTACTTC. Its translation: CASEAGLDYEQYF.

The chain joins TRBV13 to TRBJ1-4, with TRBD1 as a possible D gene (5 bases). Between the trimmed V and J ends, which lost 5 bases and 7 bases, there was a span of 14 bases. Germline CDR1 PRHDT, CDR2 FYEKMQ (reference sequence). The CDR3 is 14 amino acids. The CDR3 loop is CASSQPGTAEKLFF. In DNA form, the CDR3 reads TGTGCCAGCAGCCAGCCCGGGACGGCTGAAAAACTGTTTTTT.

The rearrangement links TRBV27 to TRBJ1-1; no firm D call. V lost 0 bases, J lost 0 bases, and 8 bases lay in between. The CDR3 spans 15 residues. The germline V gene encodes CDR1 MNHEY and CDR2 SMNVEV (reference sequence). The CDR3 loop reads CASSLSRVMNTEAFF. The CDR3 DNA follows: TGTGCCAGCAGTTTATCGAGGGTTATGAACACTGAAGCTTTCTTT.

This clone was seen a few times. The genes are TRBV4-1 and TRBJ2-2; D may be TRBD2 (6 bases). Trimming took off 2 bases at V and 6 bases at J, with 16 bases between the two ends. The CDR3 is 16 residues long. Germline lookup yields CDR1 MGHRA and CDR2 YSYEKL. The CDR3 protein is CASSQSAGILAGELFF. As DNA, the CDR3 is TGCGCCAGCAGCCAATCAGCGGGTATTCTAGCCGGGGAGCTGTTTTTT.

The rearrangement links TRBV11-2 to TRBJ2-7; 8 positions agree with TRBD2. CDR1 and CDR2 from the germline V gene are SGHAT and FQNNGV. CDR3 length: 18 amino acids. V shed 7 bases, J shed 5 bases, and the junction held 22 bases outside the gene matches. In DNA, the CDR3 is TGTGCCAGCACCCTAAGGGGGGGCAAGCGGGAGTCTGGGAACGAGCAGTACTTC. It encodes CASTLRGGKRESGNEQYF.

The CDR3 here is CASSFRLAGADSPETQYF. CDR3 nucleotides: TGTGCCAGCAGTTTTAGACTAGCGGGCGCCGACTCTCCAGAGACCCAGTACTTC. The gene calls are TRBV6-9 and TRBJ2-5; 10 nucleotides match TRBD2. Per the germline V gene, CDR1 is MNHGY and CDR2 is SVAAGI. CDR3 size: 18 residues. J lost 4 bases, V lost 4 bases, and 15 bases had no gene match.

The chain links TRBV7-8 to TRBJ1-5; D possibly corresponds to TRBD1 (5 bases). Germline CDR1 SGHVS, CDR2 FQNEAQ. The CDR3 has 18 residues. V was trimmed by 3 bases and J by 2 bases, leaving 20 bases between them. Here the CDR3 reads CASSLGQARGSGNQPQHF. The DNA for the CDR3 is TGTGCCAGCAGCTTGGGGCAGGCAAGGGGATCGGGCAATCAGCCCCAGCATTTT.

This clone appeared once. This chain joins TRBV6-6 and TRBJ2-7; no reliable D call. There are 14 residues in the CDR3. Germline CDR1 and CDR2: MNHNY and SVGAGI (reference sequence). V gave up 0 bases and J gave up 4 bases, with 10 bases separating them. CDR3 bases: TGTGCCAGCAGTTACTCGATCTTGGGATACGAGCAGTACTTC. Translation gives CASSYSILGYEQYF.

Comment on this clone: The same CDR3 is also encoded by other DNA sequences in this sample. V usage is TRBV6-5 and J usage is TRBJ1-2; D is ambiguous. CDR1 is MNHEY, CDR2 SVGAGI, per germline. There are 14 residues in the CDR3. Trimming removed 0 bases from V and 3 bases from J, with 8 bases in between. Here the CDR3 DNA reads TGTGCCAGCAGTTACTCGGGCAGAGACTATGGCTACACCTTC. Translation: CASSYSGRDYGYTF.